Shown below are 14 T cell receptor beta chains from a single sample sequenced in a study of blood T cell repertoires in COVID-19. Using immunoSEQ multiplex PCR, the repertoire was profiled, and TCRdb retains in-frame clones only, with some absent. In the table there are roughly 330,000 clones, 87% of which are singletons. The sequenced sample was peripheral blood. These receptors came from a man aged 25-40 years with COVID-19, enrolled during active disease.

The CDR3 here is CASSFTRGNYNEQFF. Written as DNA, the CDR3 is TGTGCCAGCAGCTTTACCAGGGGGAACTACAATGAGCAGTTCTTC. The chain links TRBV7-3 to TRBJ2-1; 7 bases are a match to TRBD1. The CDR3 has 15 amino acids. The ends lost 3 bases at V and 3 bases at J; junction bases unmatched: 5. CDR1 is SGHTA and CDR2 is FQGTGA in the germline V gene. Filled out from reference TRBV7-3 and TRBJ2-1, the complete variable domain reads GAGVSQTPSNKVTEKGKYVELRCDPISGHTALYWYRQSLGQGPEFLIYFQGTGAADDSGLPNDRFFAVRPEGSVSTLKIQRTERGDSAVYLCASSFTRGNYNEQFFGPGTRLTVL.

Comments on this clone: Other DNA variants within this sample encode the same CDR3. The rearrangement links TRBV6-5 to TRBJ2-1; D is perhaps TRBD1 (6 bases). V gave up 2 bases and J gave up 1 base, with 9 bases separating them. CDR1 is MNHEY, CDR2 SVGAGI, per germline. This CDR3 is built from 15 residues. This CDR3 reads CASSYRRGSYNEQFF. The CDR3, as DNA: TGTGCCAGCAGTTACCGCAGGGGATCCTACAATGAGCAGTTCTTC.

The rearrangement links TRBV28 to TRBJ1-2; 9 nucleotides line up with TRBD1. Trimming cost V 6 bases and J 2 bases; bases outside gene matches: 13. The CDR3 covers 17 residues. Germline V gene data show CDR1 as MDHEN and CDR2 as SYDVKM. Here the CDR3 reads CASRPGTGPSLNYGYTF. CDR3 bases: TGTGCCAGCAGACCCGGGACAGGGCCCTCCTTAAACTATGGCTACACCTTC.

This chain uses TRBV11-2 with TRBJ2-2, with 9 bases lining up with TRBD1. V shed 5 bases, J shed 2 bases, and the junction held 12 bases outside the gene matches. CDR1 is SGHAT, CDR2 FQNNGV, per germline. CDR3 length: 18 amino acids. The CDR3 spells CASSHSGQGLGNTGELFF. CDR3 DNA: TGTGCCAGCAGCCACTCCGGACAGGGGTTAGGTAACACCGGGGAGCTGTTTTTT.

The chain combines TRBV28 with TRBJ2-1, with TRBD2 identical over 7 bases. CDR3 length: 13 amino acids. V trimming: 6 bases; J trimming: 9 bases; junction bases outside the gene matches: 8. Germline V lookup: CDR1 MDHEN, CDR2 SYDVKM. For the CDR3, the DNA is TGTGCCAGCAGCTCCCTGACTAGCTCTGAGCAGTTCTTC. It translates to CASSSLTSSEQFF.

This chain uses TRBV30 with TRBJ2-7, with TRBD2 matching over 14 bases. The CDR3 is made up of 16 amino acids. Germline CDR1 and CDR2: GTSNPN and SVGIG (reference sequence). V trimming: 0 bases; J trimming: 5 bases; junction bases outside the gene matches: 6. This chain's CDR3 is CAWSVLGLAGEDEQYF. Here the CDR3 DNA reads TGTGCCTGGAGTGTACTGGGACTAGCGGGAGAGGACGAGCAGTACTTC.

This clone was seen just once. The CDR3 protein is CASSPAEVAFF. CDR3 coding DNA: TGTGCCAGCTCACCGGCCGAAGTGGCTTTCTTT. The chain has TRBV18 and TRBJ1-1, with D unclear. V gave up 3 bases and J gave up 11 bases, with 10 bases separating them. The CDR3 has 11 amino acids. From germline, CDR1 is KGHSH and CDR2 LQKENI.

This chain uses TRBV5-8 with TRBJ1-5; D gene ambiguous. From germline, CDR1 is SGHTS and CDR2 YDEGEE. With 0 bases removed from V and 0 bases from J, the gap between germline ends came to 4 bases. The CDR3 extends over 14 amino acids. CDR3 DNA: TGTGCCAGCAGCTTGGTCCATAGCAATCAGCCCCAGCATTTT. Its translation is CASSLVHSNQPQHF.

This rearrangement joins TRBV28 to TRBJ2-2; D is unclear. Trimming cost V 10 bases and J 2 bases, with 8 bases left between them. The germline gives CDR1 MDHEN, CDR2 SYDVKM. This CDR3 spans 12 amino acids. CDR3 bases: TGTGCCACCATAGAAAACACCGGGGAGCTGTTTTTT. The encoded protein is CATIENTGELFF.

The chain uses TRBV19 and TRBJ1-1; D is ambiguous. Germline V CDR1 and CDR2: LNHDA, SQIVND (reference sequence). The CDR3 length is 12 residues. The germline V and J ends were trimmed by 5 bases and 3 bases, with 7 bases remaining between them. CDR3 protein: CASSGSYTEAFF. The CDR3 bases are TGTGCCAGTAGTGGCAGTTACACTGAAGCTTTCTTT.

The chain recombines TRBV9 with TRBJ2-2; 11 positions agree with TRBD1. Trimming at V came to 6 bases and at J to 0 bases, leaving 7 bases not matched to a gene. CDR3 length equals 17 residues. CDR1 and CDR2 from the germline V gene are SGDLS and YYNGEE. The CDR3 region is CASTPRDRGANTGELFF. The DNA of the CDR3 is TGTGCCAGCACCCCGAGGGACAGGGGGGCGAACACCGGGGAGCTGTTTTTT.

The CDR3, as DNA: TGCGCCAGCAGCACAACCCCCCCCGGGACAGGAACCTACGAGCAGTACTTC. Amino acids: CASSTTPPGTGTYEQYF. The rearrangement uses TRBV5-1 and TRBJ2-7; TRBD1 matches 8 bases. V was pared by 4 bases and J by 2 bases, with 14 bases of the junction left unmatched. Germline values: CDR1 SGHRS, CDR2 YFSETQ. This CDR3 contains 17 residues.

The CDR3 region has the DNA TGTGCCAGCAGTTCGGGACTAGCCGCTGGGGAGCTGTTTTTT. Amino acid sequence: CASSSGLAAGELFF. The chain links TRBV28 to TRBJ2-2; 9 bases match TRBD2. Trimming removed 4 bases from V and 8 bases from J; junction bases left unmatched: 5. This CDR3 is 14 amino acids long. Per the germline V gene, CDR1 is MDHEN and CDR2 is SYDVKM.

The chain recombines TRBV7-7 with TRBJ1-1; D remains ambiguous. Germline lookup yields CDR1 SSHAT and CDR2 FNYEAQ (reference sequence). This CDR3 has 15 amino acids. V was pared by 5 bases and J by 1 base, with 14 bases between. CDR3 sequence reads: CASSEVPNSNTEAFF. The DNA for the CDR3 is TGTGCCAGCAGCGAGGTCCCAAACTCGAACACTGAAGCTTTCTTT.